These 26 T cell receptor beta chains share one sample of origin, sequenced in a study of blood T cell repertoires in COVID-19. Libraries were prepared by immunoSEQ multiplex PCR; TCRdb keeps only in-frame clonotypes and omits some of them. This table has around 150,000 clones, more than 85% appearing once. The sequencing input was peripheral blood. The receptors stem from a woman in her sixties with COVID-19, enrolled during active disease.

The gene calls are TRBV4-2 and TRBJ2-7; D gene ambiguous. Germline V lookup: CDR1 LGHNA, CDR2 YNFKEQ. CDR3 length equals 14 residues. V was shortened by 0 bases and J by 5 bases, with 11 bases between the two germline ends. The CDR3 sequence: CASSQEGPGDEQYF. DNA of the CDR3: TGTGCCAGCAGCCAAGAGGGCCCCGGCGACGAGCAGTACTTC.

This chain links TRBV13 with TRBJ2-5; D unclear. The CDR3 consists of 13 residues. The ends were cut back, 5 bases at V and 5 bases at J, with 12 bases in the middle. Germline V gene data show CDR1 as PRHDT and CDR2 as FYEKMQ (reference sequence). CDR3 amino acids: CASSLQVQETQYF. The CDR3 DNA sequence: TGTGCCAGCAGCCTCCAGGTCCAGGAGACCCAGTACTTC.

The V and J genes are TRBV6-5 and TRBJ1-5, with 7 positions matching TRBD1. V shed 6 bases, J shed 5 bases, and the junction held 10 bases outside the gene matches. The CDR3 has 15 amino acids. Germline CDR1 MNHEY, CDR2 SVGAGI. DNA of the CDR3: TGTGCCAGCAGACCGGGACAGTCATTTCATCAGCCCCAGCATTTT. It translates to CASRPGQSFHQPQHF.

The chain joins TRBV19 to TRBJ1-2, with 8 nucleotides matching TRBD1. Germline V gene data show CDR1 as LNHDA and CDR2 as SQIVND (reference sequence). V shed 6 bases and J 5 bases; nucleotides not matched to a gene: 11. This CDR3 contains 15 residues. CDR3 DNA: TGTGCCAGTAGAGACCAGGACAGGGAGGTTTATGGCTACACCTTC. It yields the protein CASRDQDREVYGYTF.

The chain carries TRBV18 and TRBJ1-1, with D perhaps TRBD1 (6 bases). The CDR3 length is 15 residues. Germline values: CDR1 KGHSH, CDR2 LQKENI. Trimming pared 3 bases from V and 5 bases from J, leaving 16 bases between. CDR3 sequence reads: CASSPVWGPGTEAFF. The CDR3 DNA follows: TGTGCCAGCTCACCGGTGTGGGGGCCTGGAACTGAAGCTTTCTTT.

The J gene is TRBJ2-5, the V gene TRBV25-1; D unresolved. V shed 1 base and J shed 5 bases, with 8 bases lying between them. The germline CDR1 and CDR2 sequences are MGHDK and SYGVNS. The CDR3 is 13 amino acids. The CDR3 here is CASSEFARETQYF. The CDR3 region has the DNA TGTGCCAGCAGTGAATTTGCCCGGGAGACCCAGTACTTC.

This clone was picked up one time. V is TRBV19 and J is TRBJ2-1; 8 bases map to TRBD2. The germline gives CDR1 LNHDA, CDR2 SQIVND (reference sequence). J was trimmed by 2 bases and V by 4 bases; bases with no gene match: 7. CDR3 length: 16 amino acids. CDR3 sequence: CASSTRGSGTYNEQFF. Here the CDR3 DNA reads TGTGCCAGTAGTACCCGGGGTAGCGGGACCTACAATGAGCAGTTCTTC.

The chain uses TRBV3-1 (or the pseudogene TRBV3-2) and TRBJ1-6; no clear D. Germline values: CDR1 LGHDT, CDR2 YNNKEL (reference sequence). The V gene lost 2 bases and the J gene lost 5 bases, with 4 bases spanning the gap. This CDR3 is built from 13 residues. The CDR3 coding sequence is TGTGCCAGCAGCCAACGAGATAATTCACCCCTCCACTTT. Amino acids: CASSQRDNSPLHF.

The chain combines TRBV11-1 with TRBJ2-3; no firm D call. V lost 5 bases to trimming and J lost 4 bases, with 16 bases between them. The CDR3 loop spans 15 amino acids. Germline-derived CDR1 and CDR2 are SGHAT and FQDESV (reference sequence). CDR3 nucleotide sequence: TGTGCCAGCAGCCCGAATAGGAGAAGCGCAGATACGCAGTATTTT. It codes for CASSPNRRSADTQYF.

The CDR3 reads CASSLANTQGGAYNEQFF. The CDR3 region has the DNA TGTGCCAGCAGCTTAGCCAACACACAGGGGGGAGCCTACAATGAGCAGTTCTTC. The J gene is TRBJ2-1, the V gene TRBV7-9; 8 bases align to TRBD1. The CDR3 is 18 residues long. V dropped 0 bases and J dropped 2; count of bases not matched to a gene: 9. In germline, CDR1 is SEHNR, CDR2 FQNEAQ (reference sequence).

This clone occurred once. Here the CDR3 reads CASSFIQTEAFF. Written as DNA, the CDR3 is TGTGCCAGCAGTTTTATACAAACTGAAGCTTTCTTT. The chain combines TRBV12-3 or TRBV12-4 with TRBJ1-1; no clear D. This CDR3 has 12 amino acids. V gave up 3 bases and J gave up 5 bases, with 7 bases separating them.

The J gene is TRBJ2-7, the V gene TRBV18; D may be TRBD1 (5 bases). Between the trimmed V and J ends, which lost 4 bases and 3 bases, there was a span of 10 bases. The CDR3 loop spans 13 amino acids. Per the germline V gene, CDR1 is KGHSH and CDR2 is LQKENI. The CDR3 nucleotides are TGTGCCAGCTCACGGCAGGGCGACTACGAGCAGTACTTC. It yields the protein CASSRQGDYEQYF.

The chain combines TRBV6-5 with TRBJ1-2; a weak D match, TRBD1 (5 bases). Germline values: CDR1 MNHEY, CDR2 SVGAGI. The ends were cut back, 0 bases at V and 7 bases at J, with 6 bases in the middle. There are 12 residues in the CDR3. CDR3 sequence reads: CASSYSRGGYTF. The CDR3 DNA follows: TGTGCCAGCAGTTACTCTAGGGGTGGCTACACCTTC.

This clone occurred once. A read error may produce the germline difference seen at one junction end. Other nucleotide sequences in the sample specify the same CDR3. The chain joins TRBV7-2 to TRBJ2-7; 8 nucleotides line up with TRBD1. CDR3 length: 15 residues. The germline gives CDR1 SGHTA, CDR2 FQGNSA. CDR3 in DNA: TGTGCTAGCAGCATCATGGGTGACAGGGGCTACGAGCAGTACTTC. Its protein product is CASSIMGDRGYEQYF.

V gene TRBV7-8 combines with J gene TRBJ2-5; D uncertain. The germline V gene encodes CDR1 SGHVS and CDR2 FQNEAQ. Trimming shortened V by 2 bases and J by 5 bases, and 6 bases separated the two germline ends. This CDR3 has 12 residues. The CDR3 coding sequence is TGTGCCAGCAGCTTATTTCGGGAGACCCAGTACTTC. This encodes CASSLFRETQYF.

CDR3 DNA sequence: TGTGCCAGCAGTTCCGCCCCCAGACAGACCAACACCTACGAGCAGTACTTC. Translated, it gives CASSSAPRQTNTYEQYF. V gene TRBV27 combines with J gene TRBJ2-7, with D tentatively TRBD1 (5 bases). The V end lost 4 bases, the J end lost 2 bases, and 21 bases lay between the germline ends. Germline-derived CDR1 and CDR2 are MNHEY and SMNVEV (reference sequence). This CDR3 has 17 amino acids.

The V gene is TRBV6-5, the J gene TRBJ2-5, with D possibly being TRBD2 (6 bases). Trimming left V 7 bases short and J 2 bases short, with 11 bases between. Germline V gene sequence: CDR1 MNHEY, CDR2 SVGAGI. The CDR3 contains 13 residues. The CDR3 bases are TGTGCCAGCACCCGGGACTCTCAAGAGACCCAGTACTTC. Its translation: CASTRDSQETQYF.

This clone was seen a single time. V usage is TRBV18 and J usage is TRBJ1-1; D ambiguous. CDR3 length equals 13 residues. CDR1 KGHSH and CDR2 LQKENI come from the germline V gene. Between the trimmed V and J ends, which lost 2 bases and 6 bases, there was a span of 10 bases. The CDR3 sequence: CASSPNSRSEAFF. The CDR3 DNA is TGTGCCAGCTCACCAAATTCTCGGTCTGAAGCTTTCTTT.

The rearrangement uses TRBV19 and TRBJ1-1; D uncertain. V lost 7 bases and J lost 2, with 14 bases in between. Germline V gene data show CDR1 as LNHDA and CDR2 as SQIVND (reference sequence). This CDR3 is 14 amino acids long. This CDR3 reads CASTPSKANTEAFF. DNA of the CDR3: TGTGCCAGTACCCCTTCGAAAGCAAACACTGAAGCTTTCTTT.

The chain has TRBV5-8 and TRBJ1-1; D unresolved. The CDR3 length is 13 residues. CDR1 and CDR2 (germline): SGHTS, YDEGEE. Trimming stripped 1 base from V and 8 bases from J, with 12 bases between. The CDR3 DNA is TGTGCCAGCAGCTTGTTAAGCGGCAAGGAAGCTTTCTTT. This translates into CASSLLSGKEAFF.

The chain uses TRBV3-1 (or the pseudogene TRBV3-2) and TRBJ1-5; tentative D call: TRBD1 (6 bases). This CDR3 comprises 15 residues. Germline CDR1 is LGHDT and CDR2 is YNNKEL (reference sequence). Between the trimmed V and J ends, which lost 6 bases and 3 bases, there was a span of 15 bases. CDR3 nucleotide sequence: TGTGCCAGCAGTCGTTCGGACAGACCCAATCAGCCCCAGCATTTT. Translated: CASSRSDRPNQPQHF.

The chain links TRBV4-2 to TRBJ1-6; D is undetermined. The ends were cut back, 3 bases at V and 7 bases at J, with 4 bases in the middle. The CDR3 has 12 amino acids. The germline V gene has CDR1 LGHNA and CDR2 YNFKEQ. The CDR3 DNA follows: TGTGCCAGCAGCCACGAGAATTCACCCCTCCACTTT. As protein: CASSHENSPLHF.

This clone occurred a few times. J is TRBJ1-3 and V is TRBV19; D not resolved. V was cut by 3 bases and J by 4 bases, with 4 bases left in between. CDR1 is LNHDA, CDR2 SQIVND, per germline (reference sequence). CDR3 length: 12 residues. Here the CDR3 DNA reads TGTGCCAGTAGTATCTCGGGAAACACCATATATTTT. Translation gives CASSISGNTIYF.

V is TRBV3-1 (or the pseudogene TRBV3-2) and J is TRBJ1-5, with 7 bases lining up with TRBD1. This CDR3 spans 14 amino acids. Germline-derived CDR1 and CDR2 are LGHDT and YNNKEL (reference sequence). The V segment lost 3 bases and the J segment 5 bases; nucleotides outside the gene matches: 4. The CDR3: CASSHRTGHQPQHF. The CDR3 DNA sequence: TGTGCCAGCAGCCATCGGACAGGCCATCAGCCCCAGCATTTT.

The V and J genes are TRBV9 and TRBJ2-1; 7 bases agree with TRBD1. From germline, CDR1 is SGDLS and CDR2 YYNGEE. V lost 1 base to trimming and J lost 9 bases; unmatched junction nucleotides: 7. The CDR3 runs 14 residues. Written as DNA, the CDR3 is TGTGCCAGCAGCGTATTACAGGGGATTGGTGAGCAGTTCTTC. Its protein is CASSVLQGIGEQFF.

This clone was recorded once. The CDR3 sequence is CASSLLQGAGGYTF. In DNA, the CDR3 is TGTGCCAGCAGCTTATTACAGGGGGCTGGCGGCTACACCTTC. This chain links TRBV11-1 with TRBJ1-2, with 9 nucleotides matching TRBD1. This CDR3 is 14 amino acids long. Germline assignment: CDR1 SGHAT and CDR2 FQDESV (reference sequence). The junction had 6 bases not matched to a gene; V was cut back by 2 bases and J by 8 bases.